The 9 T cell receptor beta chains listed next were all sequenced from one sample in a study. TCRdb reprocessed the 5' RACE reads with MiXCR, giving one entry per CDR3 protein. Of approximately 50,000 distinct CDR3 sequences listed, around 24% were seen once; the top ten hold approximately 2.2%. Tregs were sorted as CD4+CD25+CD127-/low cells. The sequenced material came from tumor-infiltrating Tregs sorted from the breast tumor. These receptors came from a female donor with breast cancer.

In this sample, this clonotype turned up many times. V usage is TRBV7-9 and J usage is TRBJ2-1; TRBD2 aligns across 12 bases. Trimming removed 8 bases from V and 9 bases from J; junction bases left unmatched: 5. CDR3 size: 13 residues. The V gene's germline CDR1 is SEHNR and CDR2 FQNEAQ (reference sequence). The CDR3 coding sequence is TGTGCCAGCGGGACTAGCGGGTGGAGTGAGCAGTTCTTC. It yields the protein CASGTSGWSEQFF.

This chain uses TRBV28 with TRBJ2-3; 7 nucleotides agree with TRBD2. Germline-derived CDR1 and CDR2 are MDHEN and SYDVKM. CDR3 size: 14 residues. The trim removed 6 bases at V and 0 bases at J, leaving 3 bases unmatched. The CDR3 nucleotides read TGTGCCAGCAGGGGGGGGTTAAGCACAGATACGCAGTATTTT. It translates to CASRGGLSTDTQYF.

This chain connects TRBV30 to TRBJ2-7; D might be TRBD2 (5 bases). The germline CDR1 and CDR2 sequences are GTSNPN and SVGIG (reference sequence). This CDR3 spans 12 amino acids. V gave up 2 bases and J gave up 3 bases, with 8 bases separating them. CDR3 nucleotide sequence: TGTGCCTGGAGTAGCGGCGGCTACGAGCAGTACTTC. As protein: CAWSSGGYEQYF.

The chain uses TRBV4-1 and TRBJ2-7, with 10 bases identical to TRBD1. Germline values: CDR1 MGHRA, CDR2 YSYEKL. The CDR3 totals 17 residues. Trimming removed 0 bases from V and 5 bases from J; junction bases left unmatched: 10. The CDR3 is CASSQDWDRGFGHEQYF. In DNA, the CDR3 is TGCGCCAGCAGCCAAGATTGGGACAGGGGATTCGGCCACGAGCAGTACTTC.

The chain joins TRBV7-9 to TRBJ2-1; no firm D call. CDR1 and CDR2 (germline): SEHNR, FQNEAQ (reference sequence). Trimming removed 3 bases at V and 0 bases at J, with 15 bases between. The CDR3 covers 17 residues. The CDR3 sequence is CASSFPFPTFSYNEQFF. CDR3 coding DNA: TGTGCCAGCAGCTTCCCTTTTCCGACCTTCTCCTACAATGAGCAGTTCTTC.

The table lists this clonotype with a few counts. The rearrangement links TRBV4-1 to TRBJ1-5, with TRBD1 matching 9 bases. V lost 3 bases and J lost 6; bases outside the gene matches: 12. Germline-derived CDR1 and CDR2 are MGHRA and YSYEKL. CDR3 length: 17 residues. The CDR3 DNA is TGCGCCAGCAGCCAGGGTACCGGGACAGGGAACGGTCAGCCCCAGCATTTT. Translated: CASSQGTGTGNGQPQHF.

The rearrangement links TRBV5-5 to TRBJ2-1; D is tentatively TRBD1 or TRBD2 (6 bases each). The CDR3 sequence is 18 residues long. The V end lost 0 bases, the J end lost 1 base, and 17 bases lay between the germline ends. Germline V lookup: CDR1 SGHKS, CDR2 YYEKEE (reference sequence). Here the CDR3 reads CASSLGEGGLGSYNEQFF. DNA for the CDR3: TGTGCCAGCAGCTTGGGTGAGGGGGGACTCGGGTCCTACAATGAGCAGTTCTTC.

This clonotype was detected a few times. This chain connects TRBV3-2 to TRBJ2-3; the D call in the table, TRBD1, was not verified against the DNA. TRBV3-2 is a pseudogene locus. The CDR3 is made up of 18 amino acids. CDR3 bases: TGTGCCAGCAGCCAAGAAGGGGACAGGGGGCGCGGCACAGATACGCAGTATTTT. It specifies CASSQEGDRGRGTDTQYF.

This chain connects TRBV7-2 to TRBJ2-7; possible D gene TRBD1, 6 bases. The V end lost 2 bases, the J end lost 4 bases, and 15 bases lay between the germline ends. From germline, CDR1 is SGHTA and CDR2 FQGNSA. CDR3 length: 15 residues. CDR3 sequence (DNA): TGTGCCAGCAGCTTATGGCGACAGGAAATTTACGAGCAGTACTTC. Protein: CASSLWRQEIYEQYF.